This T cell receptor (beta chain) was profiled in a study of blood T cell repertoires in COVID-19. Study overall: The study drew acute and convalescent COVID-19 samples from the United States, Italy and Spain. The analysed material was cDNA or gDNA that came from T cells, B-cell-depleted T cells, or PBMCs.

The ends were cut back, 3 bases at V and 5 bases at J, with 14 bases in the middle. This CDR3 region has 15 residues. The germline V gene encodes CDR1 MNHNS and CDR2 SASEGT. Methods used by the authors: Reference gene primer amplification yielded estimated nucleated cell counts. Assay used: immunoSEQ multiplex PCR; TCRdb lists only in-frame clones, some missing. V, J and clone size are taken as reported in that table, and D and trimming were inferred from the DNA itself. The sample yields 250,000 or so clones, about 89% seen once. Material: peripheral blood. The origin of this receptor is a man in his forties with active or convalescent COVID-19. This rearrangement joins TRBV6-1 to TRBJ1-5, with D perhaps matching TRBD1 (5 bases). DNA for the CDR3: TGTGCCAGCAGTGAGTTTGGGCAGGGTTATCAGCCCCAGCATTTT. The encoded protein is CASSEFGQGYQPQHF.